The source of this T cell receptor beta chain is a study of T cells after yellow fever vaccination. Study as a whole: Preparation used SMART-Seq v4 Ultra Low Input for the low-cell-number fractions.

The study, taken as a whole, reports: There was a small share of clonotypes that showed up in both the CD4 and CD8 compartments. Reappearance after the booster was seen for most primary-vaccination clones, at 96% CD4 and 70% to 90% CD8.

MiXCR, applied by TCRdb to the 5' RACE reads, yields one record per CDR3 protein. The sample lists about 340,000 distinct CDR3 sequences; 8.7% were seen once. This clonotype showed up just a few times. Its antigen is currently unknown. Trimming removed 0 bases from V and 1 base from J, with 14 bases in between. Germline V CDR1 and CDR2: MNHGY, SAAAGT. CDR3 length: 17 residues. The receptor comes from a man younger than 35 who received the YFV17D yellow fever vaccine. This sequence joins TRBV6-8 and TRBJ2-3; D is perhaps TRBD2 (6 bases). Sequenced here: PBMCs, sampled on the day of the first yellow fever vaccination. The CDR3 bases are TGTGCCAGCAGTTACTCGGAGGGGCCCTTTGGCACAGATACGCAGTATTTT. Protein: CASSYSEGPFGTDTQYF.